The 17 T cell receptor beta chains below come from one sample, sequenced in a study of blood T cell repertoires in COVID-19. TCRdb's copy holds only in-frame clones and misses some; the assay was immunoSEQ multiplex PCR. The table records some 150,000 clones, approximately 80% of them present only once. The sequenced sample consisted of peripheral blood. These receptors all stem from a woman in her forties or fifties with acute or convalescent COVID-19.

The rearrangement joins TRBV29-1 to TRBJ2-1; D perhaps matches TRBD1 (7 bases). V was clipped by 6 bases and J by 6 bases, with 18 bases between them. There are 14 residues in the CDR3. In germline, CDR1 is SQVTM, CDR2 ANQGSEA. Written as DNA, the CDR3 is TGCAGCGTCTCTGGAGGGGGCGGACTCAATGAGCAGTTCTTC. Its protein is CSVSGGGGLNEQFF.

The V and J genes are TRBV6-2 or TRBV6-3 and TRBJ2-5; D uncertain. The CDR3 totals 12 residues. The germline V gene has CDR1 MNHEY and CDR2 SVGEGT. With 6 bases removed from V and 5 bases from J, the gap between germline ends came to 10 bases. This chain's CDR3 is CASSLIRETQYF. The CDR3 DNA reads TGTGCCAGCAGCCTAATTCGGGAGACCCAGTACTTC.

The rearrangement joins TRBV2 to TRBJ2-2, with 11 bases aligning to TRBD2. Germline V gives CDR1 SNHLY, CDR2 FYNNEI. Trimming took 9 bases from V and 3 from J; bases not matched to a gene: 12. The CDR3 contains 17 residues. The CDR3 bases are TGTGCCAGAAGCCTTTCCGGGACTAGCGGTTACACCGGGGAGCTGTTTTTT. This translates into CARSLSGTSGYTGELFF.

The genes are TRBV5-5 and TRBJ1-1; D is unclear. Germline V gives CDR1 SGHKS, CDR2 YYEKEE (reference sequence). The CDR3 is 16 amino acids. Trimming shortened V by 8 bases and J by 0 bases, and 20 bases separated the two germline ends. CDR3 loop: CASSAPGVFMNTEAFF. The DNA for the CDR3 is TGTGCCAGTAGCGCTCCAGGCGTCTTTATGAACACTGAAGCTTTCTTT. Full variable domain (remainder filled in from reference TRBV5-5 and TRBJ1-1): DAGVTQSPTHLIKTRGQQVTLRCSPISGHKSVSWYQQVLGQGPQFIFQYYEKEERGRGNFPDRFSARQFPNYSSELNVNALLLGDSALYLCASSAPGVFMNTEAFFGQGTRLTVV.

This chain connects TRBV12-3 or TRBV12-4 to TRBJ2-7; perhaps TRBD2 as D (6 bases). Trimming left V 9 bases short and J 3 bases short, with 9 bases between. The CDR3 spans 11 residues. The CDR3 reads CASDGGYEQYF. CDR3 sequence (DNA): TGTGCCAGTGACGGGGGCTACGAGCAGTACTTC.

The V call is TRBV19, the J call TRBJ2-6; no definite D call. V shed 3 bases and J shed 1 base, with 7 bases lying between them. This CDR3 has 15 amino acids. In germline, CDR1 is LNHDA, CDR2 SQIVND (reference sequence). Here the CDR3 DNA reads TGTGCCAGTAGTATGTTCAGGTCTGGGGCCAACGTCCTGACTTTC. Translation: CASSMFRSGANVLTF.

The CDR3 sequence is CASSRTTAGVQETQYF. CDR3 nucleotides: TGTGCCAGCAGCCGGACTACCGCCGGGGTTCAAGAGACCCAGTACTTC. The chain recombines TRBV3-1 (or the pseudogene TRBV3-2) with TRBJ2-5; D perhaps matches TRBD2 (6 bases). The V and J ends lost 4 bases and 2 bases respectively, with 17 bases between them. CDR1 and CDR2 from the germline V gene are LGHDT and YNNKEL (reference sequence). CDR3 length: 16 amino acids.

The chain couples TRBV3-1 (or the pseudogene TRBV3-2) to TRBJ2-1, with TRBD1 matching 8 bases. J was trimmed by 7 bases and V by 1 base; bases with no gene match: 6. The CDR3 runs 15 residues. From germline, CDR1 is LGHDT and CDR2 YNNKEL (reference sequence). CDR3 nucleotide sequence: TGTGCCAGCAGCCAAGGGAGTACAGGGGGGAATGAGCAGTTCTTC. Translation: CASSQGSTGGNEQFF.

The genes are TRBV7-3 and TRBJ2-5; D possibly corresponds to TRBD2 (6 bases). The CDR3 is 15 residues long. Trimming removed 5 bases from V and 9 bases from J, with 22 bases in between. Germline CDR1 and CDR2: SGHTA and FQGTGA. CDR3 loop: CASSPQAGTLVPQYF. The CDR3 nucleotides read TGTGCCAGCAGCCCCCAGGCCGGGACTCTGGTTCCCCAGTACTTC.

This clone was counted a few times. The CDR3 reads CASSKASQPKTGYEQYF. The CDR3 DNA follows: TGTGCCAGCAGCAAAGCGTCTCAGCCCAAGACCGGGTACGAGCAGTACTTC. The V call is TRBV21-1, the J call TRBJ2-7; whether TRBD2, the table's D call, matches the DNA was not checked. TRBV21-1 is shown as a pseudogene. The CDR3 runs 17 residues.

This clone appeared once. The chain links TRBV25-1 to TRBJ1-1; D ambiguous. V was shortened by 6 bases and J by 0 bases, with 8 bases between the two germline ends. CDR1 and CDR2 from the germline V gene are MGHDK and SYGVNS. The CDR3 extends over 13 amino acids. The DNA of the CDR3 is TGTGCCAGCAGGGACTCCTTGAACACTGAAGCTTTCTTT. Translation: CASRDSLNTEAFF.

This clone was counted between two and nine times. The chain couples TRBV7-9 to TRBJ1-5, with 11 bases that match TRBD1. There are 15 residues in the CDR3. Per the germline V gene, CDR1 is SEHNR and CDR2 is FQNEAQ (reference sequence). V shed 1 base and J 7 bases; nucleotides not matched to a gene: 3. The CDR3 DNA follows: TGTGCCAGCAGCTTAGGGACAGGGGGCACCCAGCCCCAGCATTTT. It yields the protein CASSLGTGGTQPQHF.

J is TRBJ1-2 and V is TRBV6-2 or TRBV6-3; 8 nucleotides agree with TRBD1. Unmatched junction bases numbered 12, after V lost 5 bases and J lost 7 bases. This CDR3 spans 15 amino acids. CDR1 MNHEY and CDR2 SVGEGT come from the germline V gene. CDR3 bases: TGTGCCAGCAGTGTACGACTCAGGGGGCTAAGTGGCTACACCTTC. This sequence encodes CASSVRLRGLSGYTF.

The V gene is TRBV5-4, the J gene TRBJ1-1, with D possibly TRBD1 on 6 matching bases. The CDR3 sequence is 13 residues long. Looked up from germline, CDR1 is SGHNT and CDR2 is YYREEE (reference sequence). Deletions cut 5 bases from V and 8 bases from J, with 16 bases between. CDR3 region: CASSPGGREEAFF. For the CDR3, the DNA is TGTGCCAGCAGTCCGGGGGGGCGCGAGGAAGCTTTCTTT.

The chain joins TRBV6-6 to TRBJ2-1, with D perhaps TRBD2 (5 bases). This CDR3 is built from 14 residues. V gave up 7 bases and J gave up 0 bases, with 10 bases separating them. The germline V gene encodes CDR1 MNHNY and CDR2 SVGAGI (reference sequence). The CDR3 spells CASNSGSSYNEQFF. CDR3 coding DNA: TGTGCCAGCAATTCGGGAAGCTCCTACAATGAGCAGTTCTTC.

The rearrangement joins TRBV9 to TRBJ1-4, with D hard to call. CDR1 and CDR2 (germline): SGDLS, YYNGEE. The CDR3 is 14 residues long. The ends were cut back, 1 base at V and 8 bases at J, with 12 bases in the middle. The CDR3 DNA sequence: TGTGCCAGCAGCGTAAATCAGGTACCCGAAAAACTGTTTTTT. Its translation is CASSVNQVPEKLFF.

CDR3 region: CASSQVLSGGAEETQYF. The CDR3, as DNA: TGCGCCAGCAGCCAAGTCCTTTCCGGGGGGGCCGAGGAGACCCAGTACTTC. This chain uses TRBV4-1 with TRBJ2-5; 8 nucleotides align to TRBD2. The trim removed 1 base at V and 5 bases at J, leaving 12 bases unmatched. This CDR3 region has 17 residues. CDR1 and CDR2 from the germline V gene are MGHRA and YSYEKL.